This T cell receptor (beta chain) was captured in a study of siplizumab effects on memory and regulatory T cells. Sequenced by immunoSEQ multiplex PCR; TCRdb stores in-frame clones only, minus some. This repertoire shows 100,000 or so clones, around 90% found once; its top ten account for 12%. Concerning this clone: The antigen is not known.

Study results and caveats: Left unconfirmed was the suppressive function of proliferating Tregs from siplizumab cultures.

Germline-derived CDR1 and CDR2 are MNHEY and SVGAGI. CDR3 length: 15 residues. With 8 bases clipped from V and 4 bases from J, the junction kept 7 bases outside the gene matches. The chain carries TRBV6-5 and TRBJ2-1; 11 positions match TRBD2. Source material: non-Treg CD4+ T cells sorted from blood. The clonotype comes from a human donor in good health. This CDR3 is CASGETSGTYNEQFF. CDR3 sequence (DNA): TGTGCCAGCGGGGAGACTAGCGGGACGTACAATGAGCAGTTCTTC.